This is a list of T cell receptor beta chains from one sample in a study of blood T cell repertoires in COVID-19. Profiled with immunoSEQ multiplex PCR; TCRdb holds only in-frame clones, not every one. This sample carries roughly 180,000 clones, 84% of them seen once, and the ten largest clones take around 6.8%. Material for sequencing was peripheral blood. These receptors came from a human donor in a cohort sampled during active COVID-19. CDR3s include the opening cysteine and the closing phenylalanine or tryptophan. The D gene is left open where the match is weak. Clone size appears in some rows only: once, few, many, or a class for an expanded clone.

size,D,V,J,DNA,CDR3
-,-,TRBV2,TRBJ2-7,TGTGCCAGCAGCGGAGCTCCCGTAGCACCCCTGAGCTCCTACGAGCAGTACTTC,CASSGAPVAPLSSYEQYF
once,-,TRBV7-9,TRBJ1-2,TGTGCCAGCAGCTTATCAGGACAGTATGGCTACACCTTC,CASSLSGQYGYTF
-,-,TRBV7-9,TRBJ2-6,TGTGCCAGCAGATCTACTGGGGCCAACGTCCTGACTTTC,CASRSTGANVLTF
-,-,TRBV7-9,TRBJ1-1,TGTGCCAGCAGCTTAGCACAGGAGAACACTGAAGCTTTCTTT,CASSLAQENTEAFF
-,TRBD1,TRBV6-1,TRBJ1-1,TGTGCCAGCAGTGAAGTCGACCACAGGGGGGGTGACACTGAAGCTTTCTTT,CASSEVDHRGGDTEAFF
-,-,TRBV5-1,TRBJ2-7,TGCGCCAGCAGCTTGGGACAGGCTCGGTCCTACGAGCAGTACTTC,CASSLGQARSYEQYF
-,-,TRBV5-1,TRBJ1-3,TGCGCCAGCAGCTTGGAGGCAGGGTACGGAAACACCATATATTTT,CASSLEAGYGNTIYF
-,TRBD1,TRBV5-1,TRBJ2-5,TGCGCCAGCAGCTTGAACAGGGGCGGGGAGACCCAGTACTTC,CASSLNRGGETQYF
few,TRBD2,TRBV15,TRBJ2-2,TGTGCCACCAGCTTATGGGCCCCCAGCGGGGGGCGGAACACCGGGGAGCTGTTTTTT,CATSLWAPSGGRNTGELFF
-,-,TRBV4-1,TRBJ2-7,TGCGCCAGCAGCCAAGAAGGGCTCCCGGGAGAGTTCCACGAGCAGTACTTC,CASSQEGLPGEFHEQYF
-,-,TRBV7-6,TRBJ1-2,TGTGCCAAACAGGGACCCTCCACCTTC,CAKQGPSTF
-,-,TRBV5-6,TRBJ2-3,TGTGCCAGCAGCCAACTGGGGAGCGGAGCCACAGATACGCAGTATTTT,CASSQLGSGATDTQYF
-,-,TRBV3-1/TRBV3-2,TRBJ2-1,TGTGCCAGCAGCCAACGGACAGCGTACAATGAGCAGTTCTTC,CASSQRTAYNEQFF
-,TRBD2,TRBV5-1,TRBJ2-7,TGCGCCAGCAGGACCGGGACTACCTCCCGCGAGCAGTACTTC,CASRTGTTSREQYF
-,TRBD1,TRBV27,TRBJ2-7,TGTGCCAGCAGTTGGGGGACAGCCTACGAGCAGTACTTC,CASSWGTAYEQYF
-,-,TRBV19,TRBJ1-2,TGTGCCAGTAGTATAGACGATGCGATTAACTATGGCTACACCTTC,CASSIDDAINYGYTF
-,-,TRBV11-3,TRBJ1-1,TGTGCCAGCAGCTTAGATCGGGAAGGTCCGAACACTGAAGCTTTCTTT,CASSLDREGPNTEAFF
-,TRBD1,TRBV5-3,TRBJ1-4,TGTGCCAGAAGTAATGACAGGGCCAAGTGTAATGAAAAACTGTTTTTT,CARSNDRAKCNEKLFF
-,-,TRBV29-1,TRBJ2-7,TGCAGCGTTGAAGTACAGGGTATTTCCTACGAGCAGTACTTC,CSVEVQGISYEQYF
-,-,TRBV5-4,TRBJ2-3,TGTGCCAGCACCTCCTTTAGGGGATCGGGTACAGATACGCAGTATTTT,CASTSFRGSGTDTQYF
-,TRBD1,TRBV4-1,TRBJ1-1,TGCGCCAGCAGCCGAGGGACAGGGAACACTGAAGCTTTCTTT,CASSRGTGNTEAFF
-,TRBD1,TRBV5-8,TRBJ1-2,TGTGCCAGCAGCCTGCCGGGACAGGGGGAGGAAGGCTACACCTTC,CASSLPGQGEEGYTF
few,TRBD2,TRBV4-1,TRBJ2-7,TGCGCCAGCAGCCAAGCTGCGGGGGGCATCTACGAGCAGTACTTC,CASSQAAGGIYEQYF
once,TRBD2,TRBV5-4,TRBJ2-7,TGTGCCAGCAGCTTGGACGGGGGGGCCGACGAGCAGTACTTC,CASSLDGGADEQYF
-,TRBD2,TRBV3-1/TRBV3-2,TRBJ2-7,TGTGCCAGCAGCCAAGATCCGGCTCCGGGGGGTTACGAGCAGTACTTC,CASSQDPAPGGYEQYF
-,-,TRBV11-1,TRBJ2-2,TGTGCCACAACAAGGACAGCCAACACCGGGGAGCTGTTTTTT,CATTRTANTGELFF
-,TRBD2,TRBV2,TRBJ2-3,TGTGCCAACTCCGGGACTAGCGGGACAGATACGCAGTATTTT,CANSGTSGTDTQYF
-,TRBD1,TRBV7-8,TRBJ2-7,TGTGCCAGCAGCTCCTCGGGACAGAGCTACGAGCAGTACTTC,CASSSSGQSYEQYF
-,-,TRBV7-8,TRBJ2-7,TGTGCCAGCAGCTTAGCTCGGGGGTACGAGCAGTACTTC,CASSLARGYEQYF
-,-,TRBV29-1,TRBJ1-2,TGCAGCGTCGGGGGAGGGGCTGGTTATGGCTACACCTTC,CSVGGGAGYGYTF
-,-,TRBV20-1,TRBJ2-5,TGCAGTGCTAGTACTCCAGGGACCCAGTACTTC,CSASTPGTQYF
-,-,TRBV4-1,TRBJ2-2,TGCGCCAGCAGCCAATACAGGGGGCGAGCGGGGGGTAGGACCGGGGAGCTGTTTTTT,CASSQYRGRAGGRTGELFF
-,-,TRBV19,TRBJ1-1,TGTGCCAGTAGTATAGGGGGGGGCACTGAAGCTTTCTTT,CASSIGGGTEAFF
-,-,TRBV4-1,TRBJ1-3,TGCGCCAGCAGCCAAGATCTTTCTCGGGGAACTGGAAACACCATATATTTT,CASSQDLSRGTGNTIYF
-,TRBD1,TRBV7-3,TRBJ2-1,TGTGCCAGCAGCGGGGGACAGGGCAATGAGCAGTTCTTC,CASSGGQGNEQFF
-,-,TRBV12-1,TRBJ1-6,TGTGCCAGCAGCTTTGAAGGACTGGAGGTACGTCGGTGCCCCCTCCACTTT,CASSFEGLEVRRCPLHF
-,TRBD1,TRBV4-1,TRBJ2-7,TGCGCCAGCAGCCCTTGGGACAGGGGAACCTACGAGCAGTACTTC,CASSPWDRGTYEQYF
-,TRBD1,TRBV9,TRBJ1-4,TGTGCCAGCAGCGTAGCCGAGGGGGCCGGTGAAAAACTGTTTTTT,CASSVAEGAGEKLFF
-,-,TRBV5-4,TRBJ1-1,TGTGCCAGCAGCTTGTATCAGGGTATAAACACTGAAGCTTTCTTT,CASSLYQGINTEAFF
-,TRBD1,TRBV5-1,TRBJ2-7,TGCGCCAGCAGCTTGGGGGGGACAGTCTACGAGCAGTACTTC,CASSLGGTVYEQYF
-,-,TRBV2,TRBJ1-1,TGTGCCAGCAGTGAAGGGCAGGGGACCAAAGCTTTCTTT,CASSEGQGTKAFF
-,-,TRBV9,TRBJ1-1,TGTGCCAGCAGCGAAATGGGGAGACTTAACACTGAAGCTTTCTTT,CASSEMGRLNTEAFF
few,TRBD1,TRBV3-1/TRBV3-2,TRBJ1-5,TGTGCCAGCAGCCAAACCGGGACAGGGGCTCGACAGCCCCAGCATTTT,CASSQTGTGARQPQHF
-,-,TRBV6-5,TRBJ1-1,TGTGCCAGCACCCAGGGTACTGAAGCTTTCTTT,CASTQGTEAFF
once,-,TRBV11-2,TRBJ2-1,TGTGCCAGCAGTCCGACAGGTTACAATGAGCAGTTCTTC,CASSPTGYNEQFF
-,TRBD2,TRBV7-9,TRBJ2-3,TGTGCCAGCAGCTTTAGCGGGGGCCCTTTATTCACAGATACGCAGTATTTT,CASSFSGGPLFTDTQYF
-,TRBD1,TRBV10-3,TRBJ1-3,TGTGCCATCAGTGAGTCTGTGGGACAGGCAACTGGAAACACCATATATTTT,CAISESVGQATGNTIYF
once,TRBD1,TRBV5-1,TRBJ1-1,TGCGCCAGCAGCTTGGGAGGTGGGACAGGGGGAAAATTT,CASSLGGGTGGKF
-,-,TRBV10-3,TRBJ1-2,TGTGCCATCTCCGGGGAGAACTATGGCTACACCTTC,CAISGENYGYTF
-,-,TRBV2,TRBJ1-3,TGTGCCTCCCAGGGGCGGTACTCTGGAAACACCATATATTTT,CASQGRYSGNTIYF